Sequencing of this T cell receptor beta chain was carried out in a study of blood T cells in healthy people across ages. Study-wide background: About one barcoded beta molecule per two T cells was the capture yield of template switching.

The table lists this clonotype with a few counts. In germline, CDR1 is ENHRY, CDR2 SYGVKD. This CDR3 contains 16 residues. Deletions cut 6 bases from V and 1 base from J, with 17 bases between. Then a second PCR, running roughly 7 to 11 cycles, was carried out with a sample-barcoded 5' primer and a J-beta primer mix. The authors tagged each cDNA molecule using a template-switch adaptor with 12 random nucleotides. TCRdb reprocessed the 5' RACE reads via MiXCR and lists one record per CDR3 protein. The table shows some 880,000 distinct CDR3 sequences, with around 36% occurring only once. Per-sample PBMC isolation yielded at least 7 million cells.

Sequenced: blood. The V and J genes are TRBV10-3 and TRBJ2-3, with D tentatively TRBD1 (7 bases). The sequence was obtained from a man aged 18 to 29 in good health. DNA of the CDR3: TGTGCCATCAGGCTTGTCCAGGGGGAGGGCACAGATACGCAGTATTTT. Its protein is CAIRLVQGEGTDTQYF.